This T cell receptor (beta chain) came from a study of shared clonotypes between healthy human individuals. V was cut by 3 bases and J by 3 bases, with 13 bases left in between. The CDR3 runs to 14 residues. Germline CDR1 is SGHDT and CDR2 is YYEEEE. Comments on this clone: As yet, its antigen is unknown.

Study findings and constraints: The study generally estimated greater richness for naive than memory subsets. Non-shared clonotypes displayed generation probabilities falling below those of clonotypes present in all four donors.

Profiled with immunoSEQ multiplex PCR; TCRdb holds only in-frame clones, not every one. The sample records about 380,000 clones, around 96% being singletons. This sequence originates from a young man in good health. This sequence joins TRBV5-6 and TRBJ2-7; the D gene could be TRBD1 or TRBD2 (6 bases each). The sequenced sample was memory CD8+ T cells sorted from blood. Regarding subset: CD45RO+ cells pooled with CCR7-negative TemRA cells. The DNA for the CDR3 is TGTGCCAGCAGCTGGGGGGACAAAGACTACGAGCAGTACTTC. Protein: CASSWGDKDYEQYF.